The 23 T cell receptor beta chains below were found in one sample sequenced in a study of CD8+ T cells in alopecia areata (dated by TCRdb to 2016 to 2018). The library was produced with the immunoSEQ multiplex PCR assay. RNA was extracted from all samples and reverse transcribed into cDNA, which served as template for TCR sequencing. TCRdb retrieved this table from immuneACCESS and kept in-frame rearrangements only. Not all clones are present; in checked studies, unresolved V genes account for under half, and no reason is known for the remainder. Across this sample there are about 82,000 clones, with roughly half seen only once. Roughly 6% of the sample is taken by the ten largest. What was sequenced was NKG2D-high CD8+ T cells sorted from blood. The sample's cell subset or site label, decoded: sorted CD8+ NKG2D-high blood T cells. The receptors stem from a human donor with alopecia areata.

V and J are TRBV28 and TRBJ2-1; D not certain. Trimming took off 5 bases at V and 4 bases at J, with 9 bases between the two ends. Germline V CDR1 and CDR2: MDHEN, SYDVKM. CDR3 length equals 13 residues. CDR3 bases: TGTGCCAGCAGTCTGACTCGTTACAATGAGCAGTTCTTC. Amino acid sequence: CASSLTRYNEQFF.

This clone was seen a few times. CDR3 nucleotide sequence: TGTGCCAGCAGAGCGGGGGGTACTGAAGCTTTCTTT. It specifies CASRAGGTEAFF. The chain recombines TRBV27 with TRBJ1-1; possibly TRBD1 for D (5 bases). The ends were cut back, 6 bases at V and 5 bases at J, with 10 bases in the middle. This CDR3 spans 12 amino acids. Germline CDR1 reads MNHEY; CDR2 reads SMNVEV (reference sequence).

The rearrangement links TRBV28 to TRBJ1-2; the D is unclear. With 6 bases removed from V and 4 bases from J, the gap between germline ends came to 9 bases. Germline CDR1 and CDR2: MDHEN and SYDVKM. The CDR3 consists of 12 residues. The CDR3 coding sequence is TGTGCCAGCAGCACAGCCTCCTATGGCTACACCTTC. It encodes CASSTASYGYTF.

V is TRBV7-8 and J is TRBJ1-2, with TRBD1 matching 7 bases. The CDR3 sequence is 15 residues long. Germline lookup yields CDR1 SGHVS and CDR2 FQNEAQ. Germline trimming cut 5 bases from V and 6 bases from J; bases unmatched to any gene: 12. The CDR3 is CASSPVVAGGDGYTF. The CDR3 coding sequence is TGTGCCAGCAGCCCCGTGGTGGCAGGGGGAGATGGCTACACCTTC.

The chain employs TRBV6-6 and TRBJ2-7; D may be TRBD1 (5 bases). Germline CDR1 MNHNY, CDR2 SVGAGI (reference sequence). CDR3 length: 15 residues. Trimming removed 5 bases at V and 0 bases at J, with 14 bases between. In DNA, the CDR3 is TGTGCCAGCAGTCAGGGTCGTACGATCTCCTACGAGCAGTACTTC. Translating gives CASSQGRTISYEQYF.

This chain uses TRBV5-1 with TRBJ1-5; TRBD1 matches 8 bases. The germline V gene encodes CDR1 SGHRS and CDR2 YFSETQ. The CDR3 has 15 amino acids. V was clipped by 4 bases and J by 1 base; unmatched bases: 4. The CDR3 loop reads CASSQGQGSNQPQHF. CDR3 bases: TGCGCCAGCAGCCAAGGACAGGGAAGCAATCAGCCCCAGCATTTT.

The chain uses TRBV2 and TRBJ2-3; no reliable D call. The length of the CDR3 is 12 residues. The V gene lost 6 bases and the J gene lost 9 bases, with 13 bases spanning the gap. Germline V gene lookup returns CDR1 SNHLY and CDR2 FYNNEI. The CDR3 loop is CASRLQRRTQYF. CDR3 DNA sequence: TGTGCCAGCAGGCTTCAGAGGCGAACGCAGTATTTT.

The chain joins TRBV9 to TRBJ2-3; a weak D match, TRBD2 (6 bases). Trimming took 4 bases from V and 1 from J, leaving 13 bases between them. CDR3 length: 15 residues. Germline V CDR1 and CDR2: SGDLS, YYNGEE. Here the CDR3 reads CASSFERAGTDTQYF. The CDR3 DNA reads as TGTGCCAGCAGCTTCGAGCGGGCCGGCACAGATACGCAGTATTTT.

The V gene is TRBV29-1, the J gene TRBJ2-1; 7 bases are shared with TRBD2. CDR1 SQVTM and CDR2 ANQGSEA come from the germline V gene. This CDR3 is 12 amino acids long. V dropped 5 bases and J dropped 10; count of bases not matched to a gene: 8. The CDR3 here is CSVRLAVDEQFF. The CDR3, as DNA: TGCAGCGTTCGCCTAGCGGTGGACGAGCAGTTCTTC.

This clone was recorded a few times. The chain employs TRBV29-1 and TRBJ2-3, with D possibly matching TRBD1 (6 bases). Trimming removed 3 bases at V and 0 bases at J, with 10 bases between. The germline V gene encodes CDR1 SQVTM and CDR2 ANQGSEA. The CDR3 runs to 14 residues. The CDR3 region is CSVDLDSSTDTQYF. Here the CDR3 DNA reads TGCAGCGTTGATTTGGACAGTAGCACAGATACGCAGTATTTT.

This clone was detected a few times. The chain couples TRBV25-1 to TRBJ2-6; D unclear. This CDR3 has 13 residues. Germline V gene lookup returns CDR1 MGHDK and CDR2 SYGVNS. Trimming cost V 4 bases and J 1 base, with 2 bases left between them. As DNA, the CDR3 is TGTGCCAGCAGTGCGTCTGGGGCCAACGTCCTGACTTTC. It yields the protein CASSASGANVLTF. Based on the CDR3 plus reference TRBV25-1 and TRBJ2-6, the full variable domain is EADIYQTPRYLVIGTGKKITLECSQTMGHDKMYWYQQDPGMELHLIHYSYGVNSTEKGDLSSESTVSRIRTEHFPLTLESARPSHTSQYLCASSASGANVLTFGAGSRLTVL.

J is TRBJ2-1 and V is TRBV28, with D perhaps matching TRBD1 (5 bases). Per the germline V gene, CDR1 is MDHEN and CDR2 is SYDVKM. The CDR3 length is 15 residues. Trimming pared 3 bases from V and 3 bases from J, leaving 12 bases between. The CDR3 is CASSFRDLRYNEQFF. CDR3 in DNA: TGTGCCAGCAGTTTCAGGGATTTACGCTACAATGAGCAGTTCTTC.

The chain carries TRBV30 and TRBJ1-5, with no clear D. The V end lost 4 bases, the J end lost 7 bases, and 8 bases lay between the germline ends. The CDR3 loop spans 11 amino acids. CDR1 GTSNPN and CDR2 SVGIG come from the germline V gene (reference sequence). The chain's CDR3 is CAWKKEQPQHF. The CDR3, as DNA: TGTGCCTGGAAAAAGGAGCAGCCCCAGCATTTT.

The chain links TRBV11-2 to TRBJ2-7; D gene unclear. CDR3 length equals 16 residues. Trimming pared 1 base from V and 3 bases from J, leaving 16 bases between. CDR1 and CDR2 from the germline V gene are SGHAT and FQNNGV. CDR3 nucleotide sequence: TGTGCCAGCAGCTTAGGCTTCTCAGAACTCAACTACGAGCAGTACTTC. This sequence encodes CASSLGFSELNYEQYF. Filled out from reference TRBV11-2 and TRBJ2-7, the complete variable domain reads EAGVAQSPRYKIIEKRQSVAFWCNPISGHATLYWYQQILGQGPKLLIQFQNNGVVDDSQLPKDRFSAERLKGVDSTLKIQPAKLEDSAVYLCASSLGFSELNYEQYFGPGTRLTVT.

The chain couples TRBV29-1 to TRBJ2-7, with 10 bases lining up with TRBD1. The J segment lost 4 bases and the V segment lost 5 bases, leaving 2 bases of the junction unmatched. The CDR3 runs to 12 residues. Germline values: CDR1 SQVTM, CDR2 ANQGSEA. Written as DNA, the CDR3 is TGCAGCGTTTTGGACAGGGGGTACGAGCAGTACTTC. As protein: CSVLDRGYEQYF.

The rearrangement links TRBV28 to TRBJ1-5, with D perhaps matching TRBD1 (5 bases). Trimming removed 8 bases from V and 6 bases from J, with 8 bases in between. Germline V gene sequence: CDR1 MDHEN, CDR2 SYDVKM. There are 11 residues in the CDR3. CDR3 residues: CASSRGQPQHF. CDR3 coding DNA: TGTGCCAGCTCGAGGGGTCAGCCCCAGCATTTT.

CDR3 region: CASNQANTGELFF. The DNA of the CDR3 is TGTGCCAGCAACCAGGCTAACACCGGGGAGCTGTTTTTT. The V call is TRBV6-5, the J call TRBJ2-2; D unclear. Germline CDR1 is MNHEY and CDR2 is SVGAGI. The CDR3 runs to 13 residues. V lost 7 bases, J lost 2 bases, and 8 bases lay in between.

The rearrangement uses TRBV30 and TRBJ2-3; D gene unclear. The germline CDR1 and CDR2 sequences are GTSNPN and SVGIG (reference sequence). V lost 2 bases to trimming and J lost 3 bases, with 15 bases between them. The CDR3 spans 15 residues. CDR3 region: CAWSRPAPLTDTQYF. The CDR3 coding sequence is TGTGCCTGGAGTCGTCCGGCCCCATTGACAGATACGCAGTATTTT.

This chain joins TRBV28 and TRBJ2-5, with D perhaps matching TRBD1 (6 bases). The CDR3 spans 12 residues. The V gene lost 11 bases and the J gene lost 5 bases, with 15 bases spanning the gap. In germline, CDR1 is MDHEN, CDR2 SYDVKM. The CDR3 bases are TGTGCCGCCAAACAGGGTTTGGAGACCCAGTACTTC. Protein sequence: CAAKQGLETQYF.

This clone was found a few times. The V call is TRBV28, the J call TRBJ2-3; D is perhaps TRBD2 (5 bases). Germline V lookup: CDR1 MDHEN, CDR2 SYDVKM. The CDR3 is made up of 15 amino acids. Between the trimmed V and J ends, which lost 1 base and 6 bases, there was a span of 14 bases. Written as DNA, the CDR3 is TGTGCCAGCAGTTTATTGGTACGGGGATCCGATACGCAGTATTTT. This codes for CASSLLVRGSDTQYF.

This clone appeared a few times. The chain recombines TRBV29-1 with TRBJ1-2, with 9 bases aligning to TRBD1. Germline V lookup: CDR1 SQVTM, CDR2 ANQGSEA. V gave up 6 bases and J gave up 8 bases; unmatched junction bases: 10. This CDR3 spans 13 amino acids. The DNA for the CDR3 is TGCAGCGTGGATACCGGGACAGGGAGCGGCTACACCTTC. This codes for CSVDTGTGSGYTF.

This clone came up a few times. This chain connects TRBV5-1 to TRBJ2-5; TRBD2 agrees at 13 bases. This CDR3 region has 16 residues. V trimming: 3 bases; J trimming: 5 bases; junction bases outside the gene matches: 7. Germline CDR1 is SGHRS and CDR2 is YFSETQ. The DNA of the CDR3 is TGCGCCAGCAGCTCAGGACTAGCGGGAGCTGTTGAGACCCAGTACTTC. As protein: CASSSGLAGAVETQYF.

This clone was picked up a small number of times. V usage is TRBV29-1 and J usage is TRBJ2-5, with 7 positions matching TRBD1. V lost 7 bases to trimming and J lost 5 bases; unmatched junction nucleotides: 13. Germline V CDR1 and CDR2: SQVTM, ANQGSEA. This CDR3 has 14 amino acids. The CDR3 DNA reads TGCAGCGCATTCGGGACAGCGTTTAAGGAGACCCAGTACTTC. Amino acids: CSAFGTAFKETQYF.